One and the same sample provided the 16 T cell receptor beta chains below, sequenced in a study of T cell responses to AZD1222 COVID-19 vaccine. Method: immunoSEQ multiplex PCR; TCRdb's copy keeps in-frame clones and lacks some. The data contain 100,000 or so clones, around 90% of them singletons. The specimen was peripheral blood, collected on day 0 of AZD1222 vaccination. These receptors originate from an adult in good health.

V and J are TRBV13 and TRBJ1-2; D is perhaps TRBD1 (5 bases). V lost 4 bases to trimming and J lost 7 bases, with 10 bases between them. Germline V lookup: CDR1 PRHDT, CDR2 FYEKMQ (reference sequence). CDR3 length: 12 amino acids. CDR3 nucleotide sequence: TGTGCCAGCAGCTCGATGGGGGGTGGCTACACCTTC. Translated, it gives CASSSMGGGYTF.

Only a few counts were recorded for this clone. The rearrangement joins TRBV19 to TRBJ2-7, with D unclear. CDR1 is LNHDA, CDR2 SQIVND, per germline (reference sequence). The CDR3 is made up of 13 amino acids. The V gene lost 1 base and the J gene lost 5 bases, with 9 bases spanning the gap. The DNA of the CDR3 is TGTGCCAGTAGTATAGGCCCCAATGACGAGCAGTACTTC. Translating it yields CASSIGPNDEQYF.

This chain connects TRBV24-1 to TRBJ2-1; TRBD2 matches 12 bases. From germline, CDR1 is KGHDR and CDR2 SFDVKD. Unmatched junction bases numbered 12, after V lost 0 bases and J lost 10 bases. The CDR3 covers 18 residues. CDR3 DNA sequence: TGTGCCACCAGTGATTTGCGGGAGGCTAGCGGGAGGGCAGGGGAGCAGTTCTTC. This codes for CATSDLREASGRAGEQFF.

This sequence joins TRBV4-1 and TRBJ2-7; the D gene is possibly TRBD1 (6 bases). This CDR3 spans 14 amino acids. Germline V gene sequence: CDR1 MGHRA, CDR2 YSYEKL. Trimming took off 3 bases at V and 6 bases at J, with 15 bases between the two ends. The CDR3 region has the DNA TGCGCCAGCAGCCATATAGGGGGTCTTGGCGAGCAGTACTTC. As protein: CASSHIGGLGEQYF.

The CDR3 nucleotides read TGCGCCAGCAGCCAAGATCGTGGGGCGACAGACTATGGCTACACCTTC. Its translation: CASSQDRGATDYGYTF. This chain joins TRBV4-1 and TRBJ1-2, with a weak D call TRBD1 (5 bases). Germline V CDR1 and CDR2: MGHRA, YSYEKL. The CDR3 contains 16 residues. With 0 bases removed from V and 3 bases from J, the gap between germline ends came to 14 bases.

CDR3 amino acids: CASSIGAALVDEQFF. The CDR3 DNA is TGTGCCAGTAGTATAGGGGCCGCATTGGTTGATGAGCAGTTCTTC. The gene calls are TRBV19 and TRBJ2-1; D call uncertain. Trimming pared 1 base from V and 8 bases from J, leaving 15 bases between. Germline V gene lookup returns CDR1 LNHDA and CDR2 SQIVND (reference sequence). This CDR3 spans 15 amino acids.

This clone occurred once. The chain combines TRBV28 with TRBJ1-5, with a possible D match to TRBD1 (6 bases). CDR3 length: 14 residues. V was trimmed by 4 bases and J by 6 bases, leaving 13 bases between them. Germline V gene data show CDR1 as MDHEN and CDR2 as SYDVKM. For the CDR3, the DNA is TGTGCCAGCAGTTCCGGACAGAGTAGTCAGCCCCAGCATTTT. Protein: CASSSGQSSQPQHF.

This clone was picked up one time. The chain's CDR3 is CASSRGPSGETQYF. Written as DNA, the CDR3 is TGTGCCAGCTCACGCGGACCCTCCGGAGAGACCCAGTACTTC. The chain combines TRBV18 with TRBJ2-5; D not resolved. Trimming stripped 4 bases from V and 4 bases from J, with 13 bases between. This CDR3 has 14 amino acids. Germline lookup yields CDR1 KGHSH and CDR2 LQKENI.

The chain combines TRBV18 with TRBJ1-6; the D gene is possibly TRBD1 (6 bases). V lost 5 bases, J lost 8 bases, and 19 bases lay in between. Germline V CDR1 and CDR2: KGHSH, LQKENI. This CDR3 comprises 16 residues. CDR3 loop: CASSSLTGGGDSPLHF. The CDR3 DNA follows: TGTGCCAGCTCATCACTGACAGGCGGGGGGGATTCACCCCTCCACTTT.

CDR3 sequence (DNA): TGTGCCAGCAGCCAAGACCCCGGGACAGGATTCAATCAGCCCCAGCATTTT. It encodes CASSQDPGTGFNQPQHF. The chain joins TRBV4-2 to TRBJ1-5; 8 nucleotides match TRBD1. This CDR3 contains 17 residues. The V and J ends lost 0 bases and 3 bases, in that order; junction bases with no gene match: 7. Germline V gives CDR1 LGHNA, CDR2 YNFKEQ.

The chain recombines TRBV2 with TRBJ2-7; the match to TRBD1 covers 10 bases. V gave up 5 bases and J gave up 4 bases; unmatched junction bases: 11. Per germline, CDR1 SNHLY and CDR2 FYNNEI. This CDR3 is 16 amino acids long. The CDR3: CASSFLDRGLPYEQYF. CDR3 DNA: TGTGCCAGCAGTTTTCTTGACAGGGGGCTACCTTACGAGCAGTACTTC.

The genes are TRBV28 and TRBJ1-6; D may be TRBD1 (6 bases). There are 16 residues in the CDR3. V lost 8 bases and J lost 9, with 23 bases in between. Germline CDR1 MDHEN, CDR2 SYDVKM. The CDR3 reads CASVSGQGHGTSPLHF. DNA for the CDR3: TGTGCCAGCGTAAGCGGCCAGGGGCACGGGACTTCACCCCTCCACTTT. Combining the CDR3 with reference TRBV28 and TRBJ1-6 gives the whole variable domain DVKVTQSSRYLVKRTGEKVFLECVQDMDHENMFWYRQDPGLGLRLIYFSYDVKMKEKGDIPEGYSVSREKKERFSLILESASTNQTSMYLCASVSGQGHGTSPLHFGNGTRLTVT.

The CDR3 coding sequence is TGTGCCAGTAGTATAAGGGCGGCAGGGGGGATCTACGAGCAGTACTTC. The encoded protein is CASSIRAAGGIYEQYF. The chain carries TRBV19 and TRBJ2-7, with D tentatively TRBD1 (7 bases). The CDR3 extends over 16 amino acids. Germline CDR1 and CDR2: LNHDA and SQIVND (reference sequence). V lost 2 bases to trimming and J lost 3 bases, with 17 bases between them. Complete variable domain (other parts from reference TRBV19 and TRBJ2-7): DGGITQSPKYLFRKEGQNVTLSCEQNLNHDAMYWYRQDPGQGLRLIYYSQIVNDFQKGDIAEGYSVSREKKESFPLTVTSAQKNPTAFYLCASSIRAAGGIYEQYFGPGTRLTVT.

J is TRBJ2-7 and V is TRBV7-6, with 14 bases identical to TRBD2. CDR3 size: 20 residues. Germline-derived CDR1 and CDR2 are SGHVS and FNYEAQ. V trimming: 1 base; J trimming: 2 bases; junction bases outside the gene matches: 13. CDR3 sequence reads: CASSLDSGTSGRPGTYEQYF. CDR3 in DNA: TGTGCCAGCAGCTTAGACTCCGGGACTAGCGGGAGACCTGGTACCTACGAGCAGTACTTC. Full variable domain (rest looked up from reference TRBV7-6 and TRBJ2-7): GAGVSQSPRYKVTKRGQDVALRCDPISGHVSLYWYRQALGQGPEFLTYFNYEAQQDKSGLPNDRFSAERPEGSISTLTIQRTEQRDSAMYRCASSLDSGTSGRPGTYEQYFGPGTRLTVT.

V gene TRBV5-1 combines with J gene TRBJ2-7; TRBD1 matches 7 bases. V was clipped by 4 bases and J by 6 bases; unmatched bases: 10. Germline CDR1 SGHRS, CDR2 YFSETQ. The CDR3 runs to 14 residues. The CDR3 DNA reads TGCGCCAGCAGCCCCCAAGGGGGCTATGGCGAGCAGTACTTC. As protein: CASSPQGGYGEQYF.

V gene TRBV10-2 combines with J gene TRBJ2-7; the match to TRBD2 covers 9 bases. The CDR3 consists of 15 residues. Unmatched junction bases numbered 11, after V lost 4 bases and J lost 7 bases. Per the germline V gene, CDR1 is WSHSY and CDR2 is SAAADI. The CDR3 nucleotides are TGCGCCAGCAGTGTTACGAATAGCGGGAGTGAGGAGCAGTACTTC. It codes for CASSVTNSGSEEQYF.